This T cell receptor (beta chain) was identified during a study of blood T cell repertoires in COVID-19. Study information: The study drew acute and convalescent COVID-19 samples from the United States, Italy and Spain. PBMCs, B-cell-depleted T cells, or T cells were the source of the cDNA or gDNA that made up the material.

This CDR3 has 15 amino acids. The germline V gene encodes CDR1 SNHLY and CDR2 FYNNEI. V gave up 4 bases and J gave up 1 base, with 13 bases separating them. Original methodology: Quantification of nucleated cells was approximated via reference gene primer amplification. Produced via immunoSEQ multiplex PCR; TCRdb's table is partial and in-frame only. That table is the source of V, J and clone size, and D and trimming were worked out from the DNA. The repertoire holds roughly 53,000 clones, with roughly 84% as singletons. Material for sequencing was peripheral blood. The TCR sequence derives from a man between 65 and 85 years old with active COVID-19. The chain uses TRBV2 and TRBJ2-5; tentative D call: TRBD2 (6 bases). CDR3 sequence (DNA): TGTGCCAGCAGTGCATCCCTGACTAGCCAAGAGACCCAGTACTTC. This gives the protein CASSASLTSQETQYF.